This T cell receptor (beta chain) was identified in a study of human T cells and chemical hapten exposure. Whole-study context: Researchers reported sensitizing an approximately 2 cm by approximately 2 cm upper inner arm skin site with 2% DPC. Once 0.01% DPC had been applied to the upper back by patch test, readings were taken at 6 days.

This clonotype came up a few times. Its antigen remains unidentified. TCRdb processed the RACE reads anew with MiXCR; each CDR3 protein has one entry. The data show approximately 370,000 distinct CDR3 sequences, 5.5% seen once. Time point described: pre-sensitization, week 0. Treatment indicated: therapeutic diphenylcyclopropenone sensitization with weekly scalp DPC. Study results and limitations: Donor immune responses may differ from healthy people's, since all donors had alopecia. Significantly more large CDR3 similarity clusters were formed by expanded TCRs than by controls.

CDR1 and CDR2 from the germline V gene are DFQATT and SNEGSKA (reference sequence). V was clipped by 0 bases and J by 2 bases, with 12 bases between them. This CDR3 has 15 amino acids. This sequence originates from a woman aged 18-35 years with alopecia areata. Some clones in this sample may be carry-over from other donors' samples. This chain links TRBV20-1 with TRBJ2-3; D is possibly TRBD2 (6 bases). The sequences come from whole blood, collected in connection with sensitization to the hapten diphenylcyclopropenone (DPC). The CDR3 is CSARDRRGNTDTQYF. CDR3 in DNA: TGCAGTGCTAGAGATAGGCGGGGAAACACAGATACGCAGTATTTT.